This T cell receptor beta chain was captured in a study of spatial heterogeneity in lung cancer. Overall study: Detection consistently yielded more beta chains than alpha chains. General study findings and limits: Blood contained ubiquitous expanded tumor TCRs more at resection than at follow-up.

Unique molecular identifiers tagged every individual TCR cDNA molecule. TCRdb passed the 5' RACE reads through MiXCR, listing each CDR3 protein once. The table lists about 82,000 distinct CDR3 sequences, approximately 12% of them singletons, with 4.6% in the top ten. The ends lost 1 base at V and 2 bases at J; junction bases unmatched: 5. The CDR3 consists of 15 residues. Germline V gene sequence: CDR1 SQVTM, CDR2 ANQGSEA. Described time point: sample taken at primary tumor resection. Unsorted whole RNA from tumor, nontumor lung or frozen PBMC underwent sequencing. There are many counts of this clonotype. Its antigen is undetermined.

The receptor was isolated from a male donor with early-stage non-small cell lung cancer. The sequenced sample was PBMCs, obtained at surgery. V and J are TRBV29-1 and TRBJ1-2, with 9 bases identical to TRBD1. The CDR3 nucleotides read TGCAGCGTTGAAGGGGACAGGGAGTTGAACTATGGCTACACCTTC. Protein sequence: CSVEGDRELNYGYTF.